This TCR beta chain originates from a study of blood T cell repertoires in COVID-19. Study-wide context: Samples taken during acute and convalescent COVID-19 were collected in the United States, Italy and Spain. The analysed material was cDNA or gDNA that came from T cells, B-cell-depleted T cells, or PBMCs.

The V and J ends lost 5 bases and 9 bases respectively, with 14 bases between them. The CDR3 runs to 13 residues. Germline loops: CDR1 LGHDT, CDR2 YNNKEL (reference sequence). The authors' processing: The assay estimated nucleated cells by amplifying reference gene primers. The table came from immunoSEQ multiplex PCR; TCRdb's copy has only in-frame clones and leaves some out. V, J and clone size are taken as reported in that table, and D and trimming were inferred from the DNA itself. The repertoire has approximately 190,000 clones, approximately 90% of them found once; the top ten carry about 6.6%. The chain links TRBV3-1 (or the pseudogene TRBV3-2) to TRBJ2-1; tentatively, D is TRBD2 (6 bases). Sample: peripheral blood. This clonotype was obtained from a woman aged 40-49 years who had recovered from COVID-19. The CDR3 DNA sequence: TGTGCCAGCAGCGCCACTTCGGGGGTTGAGCAGTTCTTC. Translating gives CASSATSGVEQFF.